Sequencing of this TCR beta chain was carried out in a study of beta chain features in type 1 diabetes. Study overall: Over all samples combined, 107,917,701 sorted cells were examined. Study-wide results and limits: When cDNA is sequenced, cells with high TCR expression could be over-represented.

What was sequenced were expressed TCRB transcripts, since all of the isolated RNA had been reverse transcribed. Generated by immunoSEQ multiplex PCR, the TCRdb table keeps only in-frame clones and is missing some. Of 140,000 to 150,000 clones listed, nearly 50% are singletons. Details on this clone: Antigen unknown.

This receptor was taken from a man aged 18 to 30 in good health. The sample comprised Tregs from blood.

CDR3 amino acids: CASSFSVTPYNEQFF. CDR3 DNA: TGTGCCAGCAGCTTTAGCGTTACACCCTACAATGAGCAGTTCTTC. This chain joins TRBV7-2 and TRBJ2-1; D possibly corresponds to TRBD2 (5 bases). CDR3 length: 15 residues. Germline CDR1 reads SGHTA; CDR2 reads FQGNSA. V was cut by 3 bases and J by 2 bases, with 11 bases left in between. The full variable domain, with the rest looked up from reference TRBV7-2 and TRBJ2-1, is GAGVSQSPSNKVTEKGKDVELRCDPISGHTALYWYRQSLGQGLEFLIYFQGNSAPDKSGLPSDRFSAERTGGSVSTLTIQRTQQEDSAVYLCASSFSVTPYNEQFFGPGTRLTVL.